Listed here is a single TCR beta chain. The Seattle patients, enrolled during active infection, were followed longitudinally. Authors' processing steps: Researchers report that nucleated cell counts were estimated from reference gene primer amplification. This table comes from immunoSEQ multiplex PCR, and its TCRdb copy is limited to in-frame clones, with some not included. That table furnishes V, J and clone size, whereas the DNA furnished D and trimming. The data hold 150,000 to 200,000 clones, with 85% to 95% observed a single time. Germline V lookup: CDR1 SGDLS, CDR2 YYNGEE. This CDR3 has 14 amino acids. The V end was cut by 3 bases, the J end by 4 bases, with 13 bases between. The data were obtained in a study of blood T cell repertoires in COVID-19. Study-level background: Samples of COVID-19 (acute and convalescent) were obtained from the United States, Italy and Spain. Sample material is recorded as cDNA or gDNA derived from T cells, B-cell-depleted T cells, or PBMCs.

The V and J genes are TRBV9 and TRBJ1-1; no reliable D call. The origin of this receptor is a man aged 25-45 years with COVID-19, enrolled during active disease. Sequenced material: peripheral blood. CDR3 residues: CASSETPWSTEAFF. The CDR3 nucleotides read TGTGCCAGCAGCGAGACTCCCTGGTCCACTGAAGCTTTCTTT.